The 32 T cell receptor beta chains listed next were all sequenced from one sample in a study of CD8 T cells in Susac syndrome. The RNA input was roughly 0.45 to 1 ug, and it was reverse transcribed with random hexamers. TCRdb redid the calling of the immunoSEQ multiplex PCR reads with MiXCR, one entry per CDR3 protein. The sample records hundreds of thousands of distinct CDR3 sequences, about 95% being singletons. Specimen: CD4+ T cells from PBMCs. The source of these receptors is a human donor with Susac syndrome.

The chain is built from TRBV24-1 and TRBJ1-1, with unresolved D. The CDR3 extends over 12 amino acids. The V gene's germline CDR1 is KGHDR and CDR2 SFDVKD. Trimming stripped 1 base from V and 8 bases from J, with 7 bases between. The CDR3 DNA is TGTGCCACCAGTGATTTTGGCTACGAAGCTTTCTTT. Protein: CATSDFGYEAFF.

The rearrangement links TRBV2 to TRBJ1-5; possibly TRBD1 for D (5 bases). This CDR3 comprises 13 residues. Germline V gives CDR1 SNHLY, CDR2 FYNNEI. V lost 4 bases to trimming and J lost 5 bases, with 9 bases between them. This chain's CDR3 is CASSGRGYQPQHF. The CDR3 nucleotides read TGTGCCAGCAGTGGGAGGGGATATCAGCCCCAGCATTTT.

This rearrangement joins TRBV5-1 to TRBJ2-1; D ambiguous. Germline V CDR1 and CDR2: SGHRS, YFSETQ. The ends were cut back, 4 bases at V and 9 bases at J, with 8 bases in the middle. There are 11 residues in the CDR3. The CDR3 DNA reads as TGCGCCAGCAGCAGGACGATTGAGCAGTTCTTC. The encoded protein is CASSRTIEQFF.

The rearrangement uses TRBV20-1 and TRBJ1-2; TRBD1 might be the D (5 bases). Germline lookup yields CDR1 DFQATT and CDR2 SNEGSKA (reference sequence). The length of the CDR3 is 13 residues. V was pared by 1 base and J by 4 bases, with 10 bases between. CDR3 DNA sequence: TGCAGTGCTAGAGCATCAAGGGGCTATGGCTACACCTTC. It encodes CSARASRGYGYTF.

The rearrangement links TRBV5-4 to TRBJ1-2, with unresolved D. Between the trimmed V and J ends, which lost 1 base and 8 bases, there was a span of 12 bases. The CDR3 consists of 13 residues. Germline V lookup: CDR1 SGHNT, CDR2 YYREEE (reference sequence). The chain's CDR3 is CASSLSMERGYTF. The DNA of the CDR3 is TGTGCCAGCAGCTTGTCTATGGAGCGGGGCTACACCTTC. Complete variable domain (other parts from reference TRBV5-4 and TRBJ1-2): ETGVTQSPTHLIKTRGQQVTLRCSSQSGHNTVSWYQQALGQGPQFIFQYYREEENGRGNFPPRFSGLQFPNYSSELNVNALELDDSALYLCASSLSMERGYTFGSGTRLTVV.

This sequence joins TRBV7-9 and TRBJ1-5, with unresolved D. Trimming shortened V by 2 bases and J by 3 bases, and 8 bases separated the two germline ends. Germline CDR1 reads SEHNR; CDR2 reads FQNEAQ (reference sequence). This CDR3 contains 14 residues. This CDR3 is CASSLPGDNQPQHF. The CDR3 bases are TGTGCCAGCAGCTTACCCGGGGACAATCAGCCCCAGCATTTT.

The V and J genes are TRBV2 and TRBJ2-1; D uncertain. V shed 6 bases and J shed 0 bases, with 12 bases lying between them. The CDR3 sequence is 15 residues long. The V gene's germline CDR1 is SNHLY and CDR2 FYNNEI. The CDR3 loop is CASSPAASSYNEQFF. The CDR3 nucleotides read TGTGCCAGCAGCCCTGCGGCAAGCTCCTACAATGAGCAGTTCTTC.

This clonotype showed up just once. The genes are TRBV20-1 and TRBJ2-3; 9 nucleotides line up with TRBD2. The trim removed 2 bases at V and 4 bases at J, leaving 7 bases unmatched. CDR1 and CDR2 from the germline V gene are DFQATT and SNEGSKA (reference sequence). There are 15 residues in the CDR3. The DNA for the CDR3 is TGCAGTGCTAGACGCCGCGGGAGGGAGTCAGATACGCAGTATTTT. Protein sequence: CSARRRGRESDTQYF.

This chain uses TRBV25-1 with TRBJ1-2; D is undetermined. The germline CDR1 and CDR2 sequences are MGHDK and SYGVNS. The CDR3 has 16 amino acids. V dropped 2 bases and J dropped 8 bases, with 21 bases sitting between them. The CDR3 region is CASSEHPGLTPGGYTF. DNA of the CDR3: TGTGCCAGCAGTGAACATCCAGGACTCACCCCGGGCGGCTACACCTTC.

The sample holds one count of this clonotype. V usage is TRBV30 and J usage is TRBJ1-4; D ambiguous. Trimming took off 0 bases at V and 8 bases at J, with 13 bases between the two ends. The CDR3 has 14 residues. Germline V gene data show CDR1 as GTSNPN and CDR2 as SVGIG (reference sequence). CDR3: CAWSVWGLREKLFF. In DNA form, the CDR3 reads TGTGCCTGGAGTGTTTGGGGTTTGAGGGAAAAACTGTTTTTT.

This clonotype was seen a single time. The DNA of the CDR3 is TGTGCCAGCAGTCGCCCAGGGTCCTCTACTGGTGAGCAGTACTTC. Its protein is CASSRPGSSTGEQYF. The chain recombines TRBV6-2 or TRBV6-3 with TRBJ2-7; TRBD1 is a possible D gene (5 bases). The CDR3 is made up of 15 amino acids. Trimming removed 5 bases at V and 7 bases at J, with 21 bases between. Germline CDR1 MNHEY, CDR2 SVGEGT.

The chain has TRBV15 and TRBJ1-2; 7 bases fit TRBD1. The V segment lost 1 base and the J segment 4 bases; nucleotides outside the gene matches: 6. CDR1 and CDR2 (germline): LNHNV, YYDKDF (reference sequence). This CDR3 spans 15 amino acids. CDR3 residues: CATSRVTGLGYGYTF. CDR3 nucleotide sequence: TGTGCCACCAGCAGAGTGACAGGGTTGGGCTATGGCTACACCTTC.

The chain employs TRBV29-1 and TRBJ1-2; D ambiguous. The CDR3 has 12 residues. Germline V gene sequence: CDR1 SQVTM, CDR2 ANQGSEA. V was pared by 4 bases and J by 8 bases, with 14 bases between. The CDR3 DNA sequence: TGCAGCGTTGCCGGGCCTCGAGTGGGCTACACCTTC. It is translated as CSVAGPRVGYTF.

The chain is built from TRBV12-3 or TRBV12-4 and TRBJ2-1, with D perhaps matching TRBD1 or TRBD2 (5 bases each). The CDR3 totals 12 residues. Trimming took off 6 bases at V and 7 bases at J, with 10 bases between the two ends. CDR3 sequence: CASRGVENEQFF. CDR3 coding DNA: TGTGCCAGCAGGGGGGTAGAGAATGAGCAGTTCTTC.

This sequence joins TRBV30 and TRBJ1-1; tentatively, D is TRBD1 (5 bases). Trimming took off 5 bases at V and 0 bases at J, with 13 bases between the two ends. The germline gives CDR1 GTSNPN, CDR2 SVGIG (reference sequence). The CDR3 sequence is 14 residues long. As DNA, the CDR3 is TGTGCCTGGGATAGGGGACGAATGAACACTGAAGCTTTCTTT. It codes for CAWDRGRMNTEAFF.

This clonotype was detected once. The chain carries TRBV6-1 and TRBJ1-2, with D perhaps TRBD1 (5 bases). Germline CDR1 and CDR2: MNHNS and SASEGT. CDR3 size: 13 residues. Trimming shortened V by 11 bases and J by 2 bases, and 15 bases separated the two germline ends. The CDR3 protein is CAVQASVNYGYTF. In nucleotides, the CDR3 is TGTGCCGTACAGGCGTCAGTAAACTATGGCTACACCTTC.

The chain couples TRBV20-1 to TRBJ2-5; 13 bases match TRBD2. V lost 1 base, J lost 5 bases, and 16 bases stayed unmatched. There are 19 residues in the CDR3. Germline loops: CDR1 DFQATT, CDR2 SNEGSKA (reference sequence). CDR3: CSARALGTSGVNWTETQYF. The CDR3 DNA follows: TGCAGTGCTAGAGCCTTGGGGACTAGCGGGGTCAACTGGACGGAGACCCAGTACTTC.

The V gene is TRBV3-1, the J gene TRBJ2-7, with 7 bases fitting TRBD2. This CDR3 contains 13 residues. Per the germline V gene, CDR1 is LGHDT and CDR2 is YNNKEL (reference sequence). The junction had 6 bases not matched to a gene; V was cut back by 3 bases and J by 7 bases. CDR3 sequence reads: CASSQGDYGEQYF. The CDR3, as DNA: TGTGCCAGCAGCCAGGGGGACTATGGAGAGCAGTACTTC.

This sequence joins TRBV3-1 and TRBJ2-6, with D perhaps matching TRBD2 (6 bases). The germline V and J ends were trimmed by 5 bases and 0 bases, with 14 bases remaining between them. The CDR3 runs 17 residues. The germline V gene has CDR1 LGHDT and CDR2 YNNKEL (reference sequence). CDR3 loop: CASSSVAGSSGANVLTF. CDR3 DNA sequence: TGTGCCAGCAGCTCGGTGGCCGGGAGCTCTGGGGCCAACGTCCTGACTTTC.

This clonotype was counted once. The chain couples TRBV7-2 to TRBJ1-1; no clear D. The CDR3 sequence is 16 residues long. CDR1 is SGHTA and CDR2 is FQGNSA in the germline V gene. The V end lost 5 bases, the J end lost 1 base, and 17 bases lay between the germline ends. The CDR3 DNA sequence: TGTGCCAGCAGCCCTAAGTCCCCGAAGAGGAACACTGAAGCTTTCTTT. Its translation: CASSPKSPKRNTEAFF.

J is TRBJ2-4 and V is TRBV28; TRBD1 aligns across 10 bases. CDR3 size: 17 residues. V shed 6 bases and J 1 base; nucleotides not matched to a gene: 9. The germline gives CDR1 MDHEN, CDR2 SYDVKM. CDR3 bases: TGTGCCAGCAGGACTAATACGGGACAGGGGGCCAAAAACATTCAGTACTTC. Translated, it gives CASRTNTGQGAKNIQYF.

The V call is TRBV9, the J call TRBJ2-3; 11 positions match TRBD2. The V and J ends lost 0 bases and 3 bases, in that order; junction bases with no gene match: 12. CDR1 SGDLS and CDR2 YYNGEE come from the germline V gene. The CDR3 contains 19 residues. The CDR3 coding sequence is TGTGCCAGCAGCGTAGGAATCGGAGAGCGGACTAGCGGGACAGATACGCAGTATTTT. Amino acids: CASSVGIGERTSGTDTQYF.

The J gene is TRBJ2-1, the V gene TRBV9; D gene ambiguous. V lost 0 bases and J 10 bases, leaving 8 bases between the germline ends. The CDR3 runs to 12 residues. CDR1 is SGDLS, CDR2 YYNGEE, per germline. The CDR3 nucleotides read TGTGCCAGCAGCGTAGGTGGGTGGGAGCAGTTCTTC. Translated, it gives CASSVGGWEQFF.

The V and J genes are TRBV15 and TRBJ2-7; TRBD1 matches at 7 bases. This CDR3 spans 16 amino acids. Germline CDR1 reads LNHNV; CDR2 reads YYDKDF (reference sequence). Losses at the gene ends were 0 bases for V and 0 bases for J; bases not matched to a gene: 5. The CDR3 nucleotides are TGTGCCACCAGCAGAGAAAGACAGGGCTACTCCTACGAGCAGTACTTC. It translates to CATSRERQGYSYEQYF.

The chain combines TRBV30 with TRBJ2-6, with no clear D. CDR1 and CDR2 (germline): GTSNPN, SVGIG (reference sequence). V was pared by 3 bases and J by 0 bases, with 12 bases between. CDR3 size: 16 residues. The CDR3 loop is CAWSPSGVSGANVLTF. The DNA for the CDR3 is TGTGCCTGGAGCCCAAGTGGGGTCTCTGGGGCCAACGTCCTGACTTTC.

J is TRBJ2-6 and V is TRBV6-1; perhaps TRBD1 as D (5 bases). The CDR3 is 16 residues long. Germline V lookup: CDR1 MNHNS, CDR2 SASEGT. Trimming took off 5 bases at V and 2 bases at J, with 13 bases between the two ends. CDR3 protein: CASSRARVAGANVLTF. The CDR3 coding sequence is TGTGCCAGCAGTAGAGCCAGGGTAGCTGGGGCCAACGTCCTGACTTTC.

This rearrangement joins TRBV5-6 to TRBJ1-1; TRBD1 agrees at 7 bases. Germline CDR1 reads SGHDT; CDR2 reads YYEEEE. V shed 4 bases, J shed 7 bases, and the junction held 7 bases outside the gene matches. The CDR3 sequence is 13 residues long. CDR3 sequence (DNA): TGTGCCAGCAGCCTACGAGGGACAGTTGAAGCTTTCTTT. Protein sequence: CASSLRGTVEAFF.

This chain connects TRBV20-1 to TRBJ2-5, with 16 bases that match TRBD2. The germline V gene has CDR1 DFQATT and CDR2 SNEGSKA (reference sequence). V was clipped by 6 bases and J by 5 bases; unmatched bases: 9. The CDR3 covers 16 residues. Written as DNA, the CDR3 is TGCAGTGCACAGGGACTAGCGGGAGGGGCGGAGGAGACCCAGTACTTC. Its translation: CSAQGLAGGAEETQYF.

The V gene is TRBV2, the J gene TRBJ2-1; weak D call: TRBD2 (6 bases). The CDR3 is made up of 15 amino acids. The germline CDR1 and CDR2 sequences are SNHLY and FYNNEI. Trimming cost V 5 bases and J 3 bases, with 14 bases left between them. CDR3 bases: TGTGCCAGCAGTCGGACGGGAGTGGGCTACAATGAGCAGTTCTTC. This encodes CASSRTGVGYNEQFF.

V is TRBV2 and J is TRBJ2-3, with D unclear. Germline CDR1 is SNHLY and CDR2 is FYNNEI. The V gene lost 7 bases and the J gene lost 1 base, with 12 bases spanning the gap. The CDR3 extends over 14 amino acids. Here the CDR3 reads CASTLPGGTDTQYF. In DNA form, the CDR3 reads TGTGCCAGCACACTCCCAGGCGGCACAGATACGCAGTATTTT.

The chain employs TRBV3-1 and TRBJ1-1, with 7 bases identical to TRBD1. Germline assignment: CDR1 LGHDT and CDR2 YNNKEL (reference sequence). V dropped 3 bases and J dropped 3; count of bases not matched to a gene: 1. This CDR3 has 13 residues. CDR3 bases: TGTGCCAGCAGCCACGGACAGGACACTGAAGCTTTCTTT. As protein: CASSHGQDTEAFF.

This chain uses TRBV18 with TRBJ1-1; maybe TRBD1 (5 bases). Germline V gives CDR1 KGHSH, CDR2 LQKENI. The CDR3 runs 15 residues. Trimming removed 4 bases from V and 4 bases from J, with 16 bases in between. The CDR3 here is CASSRTTGTPTEAFF. In DNA form, the CDR3 reads TGTGCCAGCTCACGTACTACTGGGACGCCCACTGAAGCTTTCTTT.